This TCR beta chain stems from a study of T cell responses to AZD1222 COVID-19 vaccine (dated by TCRdb to 2020 to 2023). Study-wide context: AZD1222 recipients whose second dose came at about 4 weeks and those whose second dose came at about 12 weeks were combined into one group, since spike-specific TCR depth and breadth did not differ between the two schedules. A total of just over 230 trial participants underwent TCR sequencing, of whom some 210 received two doses of AZD1222 and about 26 received two doses of the MenACWY control vaccine. Enrollment into the trials was organized by age into subgroups of 18-55, 56-69 and 70-plus years, and those subgroups contained roughly 150, 30 and 60 TCR-sequenced participants, respectively.

The CDR3 regions of human TCRbeta chains were analyzed by immunosequencing. The study's processing was this. Repertoire TCRs were checked for matches against a reference library of SARS-CoV-2-specific TCRs that had been generated using the MIRA antigen-specificity platform. Breadth was defined as the fraction of unique TCRs that were SARS-CoV-2-associated. Depth was defined as the fraction of total T cells that were SARS-CoV-2-associated. Using the MIRA data, every spike-specific TCR was mapped to the spike region that the TCR reacted to and assigned to either a CD4 or a CD8 class. Log10-transformed breadth and depth values were compared by one-way ANOVA with Sidak's multiple comparisons tests. TCRdb mirrors the immuneACCESS table, restricted to in-frame sequences. Some clones are absent from its copies; in checked studies, under half trace to an unresolved V gene, and the reason for the others is unknown. D and trimming were read from the DNA, whereas the V and J calls and clone size are those reported in that table. The sample contains 150,000 to 200,000 clones, approximately 86% of them found a single time. The top ten hold approximately 7.7% of the sample.

What the study reported, not specific to this receptor: CD4 TCRs associated with the vaccine covered the entire spike protein, and the dominant responses were in regions 160-218 and 743-854. Reportedly, almost half of the unique spike-specific TCRs recognized epitopes lying outside the regions that are mutated in the B.1.351 and B.1.1.7 variants. Only six or seven AZD1222 recipients were SARS-CoV-2 seropositive at baseline, limiting conclusions about previously exposed vaccinees. Participants were mostly white British, with more females than males. The authors suggested clonal diversity may have been underestimated. Because no samples from the day 14 peak response were available, repertoires could be characterized only after the peak T cell response. In the small 56-69-year group, the increase in depth fell short of significance, most likely because of low power. After two AZD1222 doses, both the breadth and the depth of spike-specific TCRs were significantly higher than at day 0 and than in MenACWY recipients.

As concerns this clone: There is no known antigen for this receptor. Within one base of it there is no much larger clone, and no base qualities were kept.

According to the study, the label for this sample's time point signals: baseline before first vaccination. The vaccinee samples were drawn from two UK trials, COV001 and COV002, one of which was a single-blind randomized controlled phase 2/3 trial testing AZD1222 (ChAdOx1 nCoV-19) in healthy adults. For TCRbeta chain sequencing, PBMC samples were collected from trial participants at day 0 and at day 28 after the second dose. Via the germline V gene (reference sequence), CDR1 is GTSNPN and CDR2 SVGIG. Reading from cysteine to phenylalanine, the CDR3 counts 16 amino acids. Of the read, only the CDR3 DNA is kept; its 48 bases are in frame from base 1. V is clipped by 4 bases and J by 7 bases, and the sequence between their germline boundaries is 25 bases long.

The sequences come from peripheral blood, collected on day 0 of AZD1222 vaccination. The receptor chain draws on TRBV30 and TRBJ1-2; no confident D gene assignment can be made. The source of this sequence is an adult in good health. The bases are TGTGCCTGGACCAACGACGCCCTATGGGCATTTGGTGGCTACACCTTC. This sequence encodes CAWTNDALWAFGGYTF.